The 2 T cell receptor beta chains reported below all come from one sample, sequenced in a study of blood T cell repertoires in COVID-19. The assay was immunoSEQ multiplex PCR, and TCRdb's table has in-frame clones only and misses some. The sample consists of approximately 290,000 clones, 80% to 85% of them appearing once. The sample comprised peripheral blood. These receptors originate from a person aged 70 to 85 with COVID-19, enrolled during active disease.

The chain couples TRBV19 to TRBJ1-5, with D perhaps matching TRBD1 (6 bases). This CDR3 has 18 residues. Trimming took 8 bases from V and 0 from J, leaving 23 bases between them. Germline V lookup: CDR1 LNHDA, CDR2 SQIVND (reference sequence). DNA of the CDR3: TGTGCCAGTGAAAAAGGCACAGGGAGTCCATATAGCAATCAGCCCCAGCATTTT. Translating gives CASEKGTGSPYSNQPQHF.

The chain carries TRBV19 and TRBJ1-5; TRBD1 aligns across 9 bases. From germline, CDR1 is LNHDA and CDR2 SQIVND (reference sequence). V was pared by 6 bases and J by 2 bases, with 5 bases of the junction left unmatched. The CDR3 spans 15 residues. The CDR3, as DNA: TGTGCCAGTAGCCGGGACAGGGTTGGCAATCAGCCCCAGCATTTT. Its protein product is CASSRDRVGNQPQHF. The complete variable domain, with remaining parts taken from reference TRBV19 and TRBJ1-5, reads DGGITQSPKYLFRKEGQNVTLSCEQNLNHDAMYWYRQDPGQGLRLIYYSQIVNDFQKGDIAEGYSVSREKKESFPLTVTSAQKNPTAFYLCASSRDRVGNQPQHFGDGTRLSIL.